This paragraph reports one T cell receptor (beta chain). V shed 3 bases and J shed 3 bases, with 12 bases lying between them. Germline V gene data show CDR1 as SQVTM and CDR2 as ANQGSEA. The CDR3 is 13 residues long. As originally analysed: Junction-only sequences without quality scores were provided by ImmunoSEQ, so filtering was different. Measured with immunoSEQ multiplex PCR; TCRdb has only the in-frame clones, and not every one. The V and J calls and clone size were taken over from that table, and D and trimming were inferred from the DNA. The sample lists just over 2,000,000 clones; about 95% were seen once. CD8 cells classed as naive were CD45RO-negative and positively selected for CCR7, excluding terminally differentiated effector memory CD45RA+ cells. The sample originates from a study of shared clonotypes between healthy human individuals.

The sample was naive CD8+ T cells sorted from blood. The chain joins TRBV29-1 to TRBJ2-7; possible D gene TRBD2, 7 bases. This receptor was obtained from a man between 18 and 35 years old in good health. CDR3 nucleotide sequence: TGCAGCGTTGAGAGAGGGGGGGGCTACGAGCAGTACTTC. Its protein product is CSVERGGGYEQYF.